The entry below describes one T cell receptor beta chain. The antigen is undetermined. The data belong to a study of cytomegalovirus exposure and HLA in healthy donors. Sequencing was performed with immunoSEQ multiplex PCR; in TCRdb, only in-frame clones are kept and a portion is missing. The table records 120,000 or so clones, about nine tenths of them present only once. From germline, CDR1 is GTSNPN and CDR2 SVGIG (reference sequence). The V and J ends lost 1 base and 2 bases respectively, with 6 bases between them. The CDR3 length is 12 residues. Separation from the roughly 670-subject first cohort characterized the roughly 130-subject validation cohort, to which the donors belonged. Study-wide results and limits: In vitro data verified a few CMV-associated chains as specific for CMV antigens. According to the study, 150 to 200 TCR beta chains were cytomegalovirus-associated. Most sequenced TCRs were rare (though some public TCRs occurred in many donors).

The receptor was derived from a man aged 25-45 years in good health and CMV-seronegative. Sequenced sample: PBMCs. The V call is TRBV30, the J call TRBJ2-7; D gene uncertain. The CDR3 protein is CAWSATAYEQYF. The CDR3 DNA sequence: TGTGCCTGGAGTGCAACTGCCTACGAGCAGTACTTC.